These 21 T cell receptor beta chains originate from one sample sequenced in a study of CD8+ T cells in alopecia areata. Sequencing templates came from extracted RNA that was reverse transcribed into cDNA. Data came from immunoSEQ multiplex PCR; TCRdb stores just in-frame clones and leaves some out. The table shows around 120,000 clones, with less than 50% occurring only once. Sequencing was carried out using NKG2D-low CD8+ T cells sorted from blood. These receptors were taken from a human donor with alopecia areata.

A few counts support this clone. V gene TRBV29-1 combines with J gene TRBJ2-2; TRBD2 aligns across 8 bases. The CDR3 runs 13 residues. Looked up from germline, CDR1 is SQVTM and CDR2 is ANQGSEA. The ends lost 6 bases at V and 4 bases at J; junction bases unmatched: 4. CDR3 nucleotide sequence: TGCAGCGTCACTAGCGGTTTCACCGGGGAGCTGTTTTTT. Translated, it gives CSVTSGFTGELFF.

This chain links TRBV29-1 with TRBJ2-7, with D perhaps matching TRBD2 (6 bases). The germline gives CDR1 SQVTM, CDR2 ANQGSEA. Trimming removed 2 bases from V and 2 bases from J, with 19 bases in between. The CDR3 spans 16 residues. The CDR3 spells CSVESPSQTSPYEQYF. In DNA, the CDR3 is TGCAGCGTTGAATCCCCCAGCCAAACTAGCCCCTACGAGCAGTACTTC.

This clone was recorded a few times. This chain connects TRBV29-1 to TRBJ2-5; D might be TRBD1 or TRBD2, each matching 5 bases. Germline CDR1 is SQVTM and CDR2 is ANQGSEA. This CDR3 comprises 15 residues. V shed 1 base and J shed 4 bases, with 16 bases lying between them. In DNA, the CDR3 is TGCAGCGTTGAAGGTCGGGACCAGAGGGTAGAGACCCAGTACTTC. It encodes CSVEGRDQRVETQYF.

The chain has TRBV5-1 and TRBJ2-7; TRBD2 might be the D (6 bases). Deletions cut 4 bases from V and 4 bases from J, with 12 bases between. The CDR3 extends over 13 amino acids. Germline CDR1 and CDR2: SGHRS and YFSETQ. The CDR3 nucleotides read TGCGCCAGCAGCATCGGGACTTCGTACGAGCAGTACTTC. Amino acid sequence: CASSIGTSYEQYF. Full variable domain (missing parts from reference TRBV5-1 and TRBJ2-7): KAGVTQTPRYLIKTRGQQVTLSCSPISGHRSVSWYQQTPGQGLQFLFEYFSETQRNKGNFPGRFSGRQFSNSRSEMNVSTLELGDSALYLCASSIGTSYEQYFGPGTRLTVT.

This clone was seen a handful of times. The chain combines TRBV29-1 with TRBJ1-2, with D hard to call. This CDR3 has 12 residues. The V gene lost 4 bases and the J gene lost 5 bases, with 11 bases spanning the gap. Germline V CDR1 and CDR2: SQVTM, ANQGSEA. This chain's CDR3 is CSVAEDRYGYTF. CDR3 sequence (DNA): TGCAGCGTTGCGGAGGACCGATATGGCTACACCTTC. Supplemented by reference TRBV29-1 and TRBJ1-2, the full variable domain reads SAVISQKPSRDICQRGTSLTIQCQVDSQVTMMFWYRQQPGQSLTLIATANQGSEATYESGFVIDKFPISRPNLTFSTLTVSNMSPEDSSIYLCSVAEDRYGYTFGSGTRLTVV.

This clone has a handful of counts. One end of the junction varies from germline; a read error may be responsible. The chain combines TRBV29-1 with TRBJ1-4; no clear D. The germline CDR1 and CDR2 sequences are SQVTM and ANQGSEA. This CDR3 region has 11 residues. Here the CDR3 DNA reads TGCAGCGTTGTGTACGGGTGGGATTTGATTTTT. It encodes CSVVYGWDLIF.

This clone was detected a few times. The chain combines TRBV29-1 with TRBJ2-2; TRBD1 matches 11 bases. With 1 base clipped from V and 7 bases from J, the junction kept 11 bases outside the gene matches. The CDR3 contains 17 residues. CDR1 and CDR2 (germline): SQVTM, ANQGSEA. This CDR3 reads CSVEGPGQGVRVGELFF. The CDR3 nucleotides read TGCAGCGTTGAAGGCCCGGGACAGGGGGTGCGAGTCGGGGAGCTGTTTTTT.

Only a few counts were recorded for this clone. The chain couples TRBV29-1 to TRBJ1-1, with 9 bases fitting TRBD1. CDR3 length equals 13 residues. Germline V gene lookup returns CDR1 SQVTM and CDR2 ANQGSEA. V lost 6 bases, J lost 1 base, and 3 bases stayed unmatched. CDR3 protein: CSVETGGNTEAFF. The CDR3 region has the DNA TGCAGCGTGGAGACAGGGGGGAACACTGAAGCTTTCTTT.

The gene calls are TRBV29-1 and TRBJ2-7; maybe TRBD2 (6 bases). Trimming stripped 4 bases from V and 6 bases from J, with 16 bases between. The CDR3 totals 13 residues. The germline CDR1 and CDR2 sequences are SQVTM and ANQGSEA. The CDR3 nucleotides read TGCAGCGTTGTTGGGGACTCAGCGGCCGAGCAGTACTTC. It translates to CSVVGDSAAEQYF.

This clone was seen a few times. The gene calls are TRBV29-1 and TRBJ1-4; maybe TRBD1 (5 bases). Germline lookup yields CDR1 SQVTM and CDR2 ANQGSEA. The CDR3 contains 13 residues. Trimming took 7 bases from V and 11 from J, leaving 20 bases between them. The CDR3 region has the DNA TGCAGCGGTACCGGGACGGGGGACGGGAAACTGTTTTTT. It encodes CSGTGTGDGKLFF.

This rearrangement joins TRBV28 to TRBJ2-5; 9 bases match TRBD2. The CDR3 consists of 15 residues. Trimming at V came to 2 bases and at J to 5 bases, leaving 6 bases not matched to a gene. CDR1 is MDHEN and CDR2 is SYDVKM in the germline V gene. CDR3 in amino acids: CASSLPREGLETQYF. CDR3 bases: TGTGCCAGCAGTTTACCGCGGGAGGGCCTTGAGACCCAGTACTTC. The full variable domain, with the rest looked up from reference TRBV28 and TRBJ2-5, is DVKVTQSSRYLVKRTGEKVFLECVQDMDHENMFWYRQDPGLGLRLIYFSYDVKMKEKGDIPEGYSVSREKKERFSLILESASTNQTSMYLCASSLPREGLETQYFGPGTRLLVL.

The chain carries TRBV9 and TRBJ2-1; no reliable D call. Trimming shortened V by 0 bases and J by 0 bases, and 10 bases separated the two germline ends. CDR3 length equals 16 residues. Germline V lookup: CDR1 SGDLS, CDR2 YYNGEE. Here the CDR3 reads CASSVGDTSSYNEQFF. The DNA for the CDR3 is TGTGCCAGCAGCGTAGGAGATACGAGCTCCTACAATGAGCAGTTCTTC.

The CDR3 nucleotides are TGTGCCTGGAGTAAGACCAGCGGCGCTGAAGCTTTCTTT. Encoded protein: CAWSKTSGAEAFF. The rearrangement links TRBV30 to TRBJ1-1; no firm D call. Trimming took off 2 bases at V and 6 bases at J, with 13 bases between the two ends. Germline CDR1 is GTSNPN and CDR2 is SVGIG (reference sequence). The CDR3 runs to 13 residues.

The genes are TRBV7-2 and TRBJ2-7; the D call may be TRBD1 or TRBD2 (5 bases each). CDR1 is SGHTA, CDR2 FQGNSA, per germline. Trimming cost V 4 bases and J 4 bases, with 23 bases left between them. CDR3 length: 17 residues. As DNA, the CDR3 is TGTGCCAGCAGCTCAGGGATGACCGGGACCCCCCGTTACGAGCAGTACTTC. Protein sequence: CASSSGMTGTPRYEQYF.

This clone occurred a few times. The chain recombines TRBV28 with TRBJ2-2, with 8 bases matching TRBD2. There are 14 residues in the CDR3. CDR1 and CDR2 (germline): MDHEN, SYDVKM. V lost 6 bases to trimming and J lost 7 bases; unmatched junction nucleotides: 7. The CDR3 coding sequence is TGTGCCAGCAGCGAACTAGCGGAGGTCGGGGAGCTGTTTTTT. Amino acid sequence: CASSELAEVGELFF.

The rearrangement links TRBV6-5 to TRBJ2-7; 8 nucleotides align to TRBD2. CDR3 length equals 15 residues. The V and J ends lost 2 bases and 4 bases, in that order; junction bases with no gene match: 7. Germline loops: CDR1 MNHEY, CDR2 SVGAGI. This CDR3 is CASSYGSGSIYEQYF. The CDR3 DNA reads TGTGCCAGCAGTTACGGGAGCGGGAGTATTTACGAGCAGTACTTC.

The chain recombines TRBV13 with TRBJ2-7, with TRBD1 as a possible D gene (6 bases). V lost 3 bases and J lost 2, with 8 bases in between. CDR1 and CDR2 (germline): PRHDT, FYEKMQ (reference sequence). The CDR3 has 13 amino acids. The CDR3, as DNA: TGTGCCAGCAGCTTCTCAGGGGCCTACGAGCAGTACTTC. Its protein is CASSFSGAYEQYF.

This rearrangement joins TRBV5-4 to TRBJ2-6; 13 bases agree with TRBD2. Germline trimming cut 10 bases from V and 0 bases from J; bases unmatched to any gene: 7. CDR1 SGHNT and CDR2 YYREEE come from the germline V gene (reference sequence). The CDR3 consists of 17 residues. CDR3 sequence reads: CAVPGLAGSSGANVLTF. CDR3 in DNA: TGTGCCGTGCCGGGACTAGCGGGGTCCTCTGGGGCCAACGTCCTGACTTTC.

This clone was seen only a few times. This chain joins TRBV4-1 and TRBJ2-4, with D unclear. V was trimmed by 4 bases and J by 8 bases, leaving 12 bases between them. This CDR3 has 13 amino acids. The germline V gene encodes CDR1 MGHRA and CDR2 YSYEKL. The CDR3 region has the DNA TGCGCCAGCAGCCCCCCCGGTGGGGACATTCAGTACTTC. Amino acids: CASSPPGGDIQYF.

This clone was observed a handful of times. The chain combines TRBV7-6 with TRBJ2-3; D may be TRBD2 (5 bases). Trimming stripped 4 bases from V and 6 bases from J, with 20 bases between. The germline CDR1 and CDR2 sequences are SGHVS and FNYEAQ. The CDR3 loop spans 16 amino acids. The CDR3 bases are TGTGCCAGCAGCTCATATGAGGACTTCTCTCTTGATACGCAGTATTTT. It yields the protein CASSSYEDFSLDTQYF.

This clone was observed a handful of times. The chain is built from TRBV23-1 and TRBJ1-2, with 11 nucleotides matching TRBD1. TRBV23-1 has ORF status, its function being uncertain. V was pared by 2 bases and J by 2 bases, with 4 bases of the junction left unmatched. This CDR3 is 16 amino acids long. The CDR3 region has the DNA TGCGCCAGCAGTCAAGCGGGACAGGGGGTGAACTATGGCTACACCTTC. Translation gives CASSQAGQGVNYGYTF.